This T cell receptor beta chain was profiled in a study of regulatory T cells in long-lasting Graves disease. The study's findings and limits: A greater number of public clonotypes (under 3,000) was shared by persistent patients than by new patients (around 970). There was favoring of TRBV28, TRBJ1-2 and TRBJ2-5 in persistent disease.

On this clonotype: Its antigen is as yet unknown.

The authors built TCR beta libraries using iRepertoire HTBI primers and Arm-PCR of CDR3 regions. Under the authors' procedure: Identification across samples found some 60 TRBV and about 13 TRBJ segments. MiXCR was run by TCRdb on the multiplex PCR reads, yielding one entry per CDR3 protein. What appears here as the V and J calls and clone size reflects TCRdb's work, not the paper's. The data contain hundreds of thousands of distinct CDR3 sequences, roughly 17% of them singletons. Time point specified: newly diagnosed GD, antithyroid drugs for less than 3 months. Extracted RNA from PBMCs served as the source of the TCR library. The CDR3 runs 16 residues. V was clipped by 4 bases and J by 0 bases, with 10 bases between them. The V gene's germline CDR1 is MGHRA and CDR2 YSYEKL. The same sample was also studied in work on T cells in Graves' hyperthyroidism and ophthalmopathy.

The chain combines TRBV4-1 with TRBJ1-6; no clear D. This TCR came from a man in his forties or fifties with Graves disease. The sequences come from peripheral blood mononuclear cells (PBMCs), collected at new diagnosis, from a patient treated with antithyroid drugs. This CDR3 is CASSLHESSYNSPLHF. The CDR3 DNA is TGCGCCAGCAGCCTCCATGAGAGCTCCTATAATTCACCCCTCCACTTT.